This passage covers 27 T cell receptor beta chains from one sample sequenced in a study of blood T cell repertoires in COVID-19. The method was immunoSEQ multiplex PCR; TCRdb's version includes in-frame clones alone and lacks a portion of them. The table has about 200,000 clones, around 84% seen once. What was sequenced was PBMCs or T cells enriched from blood (not recorded which). The receptors here all came from a woman in her 40s with acute COVID-19.

The CDR3: CASNQQGAFNTEAFF. CDR3 coding DNA: TGTGCCAGCAATCAGCAGGGGGCCTTTAACACTGAAGCTTTCTTT. The chain combines TRBV6-5 with TRBJ1-1; 8 bases map to TRBD1. The J segment lost 2 bases and the V segment lost 7 bases, leaving 9 bases of the junction unmatched. The CDR3 is made up of 15 amino acids. The germline CDR1 and CDR2 sequences are MNHEY and SVGAGI.

In DNA, the CDR3 is TGTGCCAGCAGCGAGAGACAGGGGATCGACTATGGCTACACCTTC. Encoded protein: CASSERQGIDYGYTF. V gene TRBV5-4 combines with J gene TRBJ1-2, with TRBD1 matching 8 bases. The CDR3 is 15 residues long. V shed 4 bases and J 3 bases; nucleotides not matched to a gene: 8. Germline CDR1 and CDR2: SGHNT and YYREEE (reference sequence). The entire variable domain, with the rest obtained from reference TRBV5-4 and TRBJ1-2, is as follows: ETGVTQSPTHLIKTRGQQVTLRCSSQSGHNTVSWYQQALGQGPQFIFQYYREEENGRGNFPPRFSGLQFPNYSSELNVNALELDDSALYLCASSERQGIDYGYTFGSGTRLTVV.

The rearrangement joins TRBV15 to TRBJ2-1; 11 bases line up with TRBD2. This CDR3 has 15 amino acids. Germline CDR1 LNHNV, CDR2 YYDKDF (reference sequence). V lost 1 base and J lost 9; bases outside the gene matches: 5. The CDR3 sequence: CATSRVSGGAVEQFF. As DNA, the CDR3 is TGTGCCACCAGCAGAGTTAGCGGGGGGGCGGTTGAGCAGTTCTTC.

The gene calls are TRBV4-3 and TRBJ2-7; weak D call: TRBD2 (6 bases). CDR3 length: 16 amino acids. The ends were cut back, 3 bases at V and 7 bases at J, with 22 bases in the middle. Germline V gives CDR1 LGHNA, CDR2 YSLEER. CDR3 sequence reads: CASSQASQGLSGEQYF. Here the CDR3 DNA reads TGCGCCAGCAGCCAGGCAAGTCAGGGACTGTCAGGGGAGCAGTACTTC.

The chain recombines TRBV19 with TRBJ2-5; no reliable D call. Trimming removed 3 bases from V and 2 bases from J, with 7 bases in between. The CDR3 is made up of 13 amino acids. Germline V gene data show CDR1 as LNHDA and CDR2 as SQIVND (reference sequence). The CDR3 loop is CASSMAVQETQYF. DNA of the CDR3: TGTGCCAGTAGTATGGCGGTTCAAGAGACCCAGTACTTC. The full variable domain, its missing parts supplied by reference TRBV19 and TRBJ2-5, is DGGITQSPKYLFRKEGQNVTLSCEQNLNHDAMYWYRQDPGQGLRLIYYSQIVNDFQKGDIAEGYSVSREKKESFPLTVTSAQKNPTAFYLCASSMAVQETQYFGPGTRLLVL.

The V and J genes are TRBV28 and TRBJ1-4, with D hard to call. Trimming pared 8 bases from V and 6 bases from J, leaving 19 bases between. The CDR3 is 15 amino acids. Per the germline V gene, CDR1 is MDHEN and CDR2 is SYDVKM. The CDR3 DNA is TGTGCCAGCGCCGTGCTGGGTTGGGCCGATGAAAAACTGTTTTTT. Translation: CASAVLGWADEKLFF.

In this sample, this clone turned up a few times. The CDR3 loop reads CASSVDPRGSYEQYF. CDR3 coding DNA: TGTGCCAGCAGCGTAGACCCCAGGGGGTCCTACGAGCAGTACTTC. J is TRBJ2-7 and V is TRBV9; 7 nucleotides agree with TRBD1. The CDR3 has 15 residues. V shed 0 bases, J shed 1 base, and the junction held 4 bases outside the gene matches. CDR1 and CDR2 (germline): SGDLS, YYNGEE.

The chain links TRBV5-1 to TRBJ2-1; 10 bases are shared with TRBD1. Germline V gene lookup returns CDR1 SGHRS and CDR2 YFSETQ. The CDR3 totals 15 residues. The junction had 10 bases not matched to a gene; V was cut back by 6 bases and J by 7 bases. CDR3 residues: CASNLMGQGNNEQFF. The CDR3 DNA reads TGCGCCAGCAACTTAATGGGACAGGGGAATAATGAGCAGTTCTTC.

The gene calls are TRBV6-2 or TRBV6-3 and TRBJ1-4, with TRBD1 matching 9 bases. J lost 8 bases, V lost 0 bases, and 7 bases had no gene match. The CDR3 runs to 16 residues. The V gene's germline CDR1 is MNHEY and CDR2 SVGEGT. The CDR3 nucleotides are TGTGCCAGCAGTTACTCAACCGGGACAGGGTACGAAAAACTGTTTTTT. It encodes CASSYSTGTGYEKLFF.

CDR3 in DNA: TGTGCCAGCAGTTCGTCCGACAGGACCTACGAGCAGTACTTC. This translates into CASSSSDRTYEQYF. The V and J genes are TRBV28 and TRBJ2-7, with a possible D match to TRBD1 (6 bases). Germline lookup yields CDR1 MDHEN and CDR2 SYDVKM. This CDR3 is 14 amino acids long. Trimming removed 4 bases at V and 2 bases at J, with 12 bases between.

The J gene is TRBJ1-4, the V gene TRBV15; 9 bases match TRBD1. The length of the CDR3 is 18 residues. Germline CDR1 and CDR2: LNHNV and YYDKDF (reference sequence). V gave up 0 bases and J gave up 8 bases; unmatched junction bases: 13. The CDR3 region is CATSRETFTGTGWEKLFF. CDR3 in DNA: TGTGCCACCAGCAGAGAGACCTTTACCGGGACAGGGTGGGAAAAACTGTTTTTT.

The sample holds one count of this clone. This chain joins TRBV18 and TRBJ1-4; unclear D gene. The germline CDR1 and CDR2 sequences are KGHSH and LQKENI. The CDR3 has 15 amino acids. V was trimmed by 1 base and J by 6 bases, leaving 12 bases between them. CDR3 protein: CASSPQGPADEKLFF. In nucleotides, the CDR3 is TGTGCCAGCTCACCACAAGGTCCGGCGGATGAAAAACTGTTTTTT.

The chain uses TRBV5-4 and TRBJ2-6; weak D call: TRBD1 (6 bases). The germline V and J ends were trimmed by 4 bases and 0 bases, with 17 bases remaining between them. The CDR3 contains 18 residues. The V gene's germline CDR1 is SGHNT and CDR2 YYREEE (reference sequence). CDR3 loop: CASSQPGQRRSGANVLTF. In DNA form, the CDR3 reads TGTGCCAGCAGCCAACCCGGACAGCGACGCTCTGGGGCCAACGTCCTGACTTTC.

J is TRBJ1-2 and V is TRBV29-1, with 8 bases aligning to TRBD1. The CDR3 has 11 amino acids. The germline CDR1 and CDR2 sequences are SQVTM and ANQGSEA. J was trimmed by 8 bases and V by 6 bases; bases with no gene match: 5. The CDR3 DNA sequence: TGCAGCGTGGACAGGGCTAGGGGCTACACCTTC. This gives the protein CSVDRARGYTF. The entire variable domain, with the rest obtained from reference TRBV29-1 and TRBJ1-2, is as follows: SAVISQKPSRDICQRGTSLTIQCQVDSQVTMMFWYRQQPGQSLTLIATANQGSEATYESGFVIDKFPISRPNLTFSTLTVSNMSPEDSSIYLCSVDRARGYTFGSGTRLTVV.

This chain joins TRBV24-1 and TRBJ2-3; TRBD2 agrees at 7 bases. Looked up from germline, CDR1 is KGHDR and CDR2 is SFDVKD. The CDR3 covers 18 residues. Germline trimming cut 3 bases from V and 0 bases from J; bases unmatched to any gene: 11. CDR3 nucleotide sequence: TGTGCCACCAGTGATACGGGCGGGAGCGCCTCTAGCACAGATACGCAGTATTTT. Encoded protein: CATSDTGGSASSTDTQYF.

The chain is built from TRBV12-5 and TRBJ2-1; 7 positions agree with TRBD1. V dropped 4 bases and J dropped 7; count of bases not matched to a gene: 7. This CDR3 has 14 amino acids. Germline V lookup: CDR1 LGHNT, CDR2 FRNRAP. DNA for the CDR3: TGTGCTAGTGGTTCCTATGACAGGGCGAATGAGCAGTTCTTC. Its protein is CASGSYDRANEQFF. Combining the CDR3 with reference TRBV12-5 and TRBJ2-1 gives the whole variable domain DARVTQTPRHKVTEMGQEVTMRCQPILGHNTVFWYRQTMMQGLELLAYFRNRAPLDDSGMPKDRFSAEMPDATLATLKIQPSEPRDSAVYFCASGSYDRANEQFFGPGTRLTVL.

The chain combines TRBV7-9 with TRBJ1-2; D might be TRBD1 (6 bases). CDR1 is SEHNR, CDR2 FQNEAQ, per germline (reference sequence). Trimming left V 7 bases short and J 4 bases short, with 16 bases between. The CDR3 has 14 residues. The CDR3 is CASTEGGLRYGYTF. In DNA, the CDR3 is TGTGCCAGCACCGAGGGGGGGCTCCGCTATGGCTACACCTTC.

The DNA for the CDR3 is TGTGCCAGCACCCAAACGGACAGCTCCTATGGCTACACCTTC. It specifies CASTQTDSSYGYTF. The rearrangement uses TRBV2 and TRBJ1-2; D possibly corresponds to TRBD1 (6 bases). Germline assignment: CDR1 SNHLY and CDR2 FYNNEI. This CDR3 has 14 residues. V was shortened by 7 bases and J by 4 bases, with 16 bases between the two germline ends.

The gene calls are TRBV6-5 and TRBJ1-3; unclear D gene. The ends were cut back, 5 bases at V and 2 bases at J, with 7 bases in the middle. Per germline, CDR1 MNHEY and CDR2 SVGAGI. This CDR3 contains 13 residues. The CDR3 loop is CASSPVPGNTIYF. The CDR3 DNA follows: TGTGCCAGCAGTCCCGTCCCTGGAAACACCATATATTTT.

The chain carries TRBV5-4 and TRBJ2-7; a weak D match, TRBD1 (6 bases). The germline V gene has CDR1 SGHNT and CDR2 YYREEE (reference sequence). The CDR3 totals 14 residues. V lost 1 base and J 7 bases, leaving 15 bases between the germline ends. The DNA for the CDR3 is TGTGCCAGCAGCTTGACGACAGGTGTGGGGGAGCAGTACTTC. This codes for CASSLTTGVGEQYF.

This clone was counted a single time. The CDR3 coding sequence is TGTGCCTGGAGTCCCACGGGACAGGGGCAATCACCCCTCCACTTT. Its protein product is CAWSPTGQGQSPLHF. The gene calls are TRBV30 and TRBJ1-6; the match to TRBD1 covers 10 bases. There are 15 residues in the CDR3. After removal of 2 bases from V and 10 bases from J, the junction contained 8 bases not matched to a gene. Germline V lookup: CDR1 GTSNPN, CDR2 SVGIG (reference sequence).

The J gene is TRBJ1-5, the V gene TRBV18; 7 positions agree with TRBD1. Germline CDR1 reads KGHSH; CDR2 reads LQKENI. The trim removed 4 bases at V and 5 bases at J, leaving 11 bases unmatched. The length of the CDR3 is 16 residues. CDR3 coding DNA: TGTGCCAGCTCACTAACTAGACAGGGAAGAGATCAGCCCCAGCATTTT. Encoded protein: CASSLTRQGRDQPQHF.

The rearrangement links TRBV19 to TRBJ1-1, with D unresolved. This CDR3 is 14 amino acids long. Germline CDR1 is LNHDA and CDR2 is SQIVND (reference sequence). V was pared by 6 bases and J by 0 bases, with 11 bases between. The CDR3 DNA reads TGTGCCAGTAGAGTCGGTACCATGAACACTGAAGCTTTCTTT. It is translated as CASRVGTMNTEAFF. The complete variable domain, with remaining parts taken from reference TRBV19 and TRBJ1-1, reads DGGITQSPKYLFRKEGQNVTLSCEQNLNHDAMYWYRQDPGQGLRLIYYSQIVNDFQKGDIAEGYSVSREKKESFPLTVTSAQKNPTAFYLCASRVGTMNTEAFFGQGTRLTVV.

A few counts support this clone. This chain joins TRBV25-1 and TRBJ1-1; D might be TRBD1 (6 bases). V was trimmed by 5 bases and J by 4 bases, leaving 20 bases between them. CDR1 is MGHDK, CDR2 SYGVNS, per germline. The CDR3 runs to 16 residues. The CDR3 sequence is CASSQGSYRRRTEAFF. In DNA, the CDR3 is TGTGCCAGCAGTCAGGGGTCGTATCGGCGGCGCACTGAAGCTTTCTTT.

The rearrangement links TRBV2 to TRBJ2-7; D might be TRBD1 (5 bases). The CDR3 sequence is 12 residues long. Germline CDR1 SNHLY, CDR2 FYNNEI. Trimming removed 6 bases from V and 2 bases from J, with 8 bases in between. This CDR3 reads CASRADTYEQYF. CDR3 sequence (DNA): TGTGCCAGCAGGGCGGACACCTACGAGCAGTACTTC.

The chain's CDR3 is CASSSAGADEKLFF. CDR3 DNA sequence: TGCGCCAGCAGCTCCGCAGGGGCGGACGAAAAACTGTTTTTT. This chain joins TRBV5-1 and TRBJ1-4; a possible D gene is TRBD1 (6 bases). Trimming stripped 3 bases from V and 8 bases from J, with 14 bases between. In germline, CDR1 is SGHRS, CDR2 YFSETQ. The CDR3 has 14 residues. The full variable domain, completed using reference TRBV5-1 and TRBJ1-4, is KAGVTQTPRYLIKTRGQQVTLSCSPISGHRSVSWYQQTPGQGLQFLFEYFSETQRNKGNFPGRFSGRQFSNSRSEMNVSTLELGDSALYLCASSSAGADEKLFFGSGTQLSVL.

CDR3 sequence: CASSLGQVYGYTF. The DNA for the CDR3 is TGTGCCAGCAGCTTGGGACAGGTCTATGGCTACACCTTC. The chain uses TRBV7-2 and TRBJ1-2, with 8 bases fitting TRBD1. The CDR3 is 13 residues long. CDR1 SGHTA and CDR2 FQGNSA come from the germline V gene. The V and J ends lost 3 bases and 4 bases, in that order; junction bases with no gene match: 1. Combining the CDR3 with reference TRBV7-2 and TRBJ1-2 gives the whole variable domain GAGVSQSPSNKVTEKGKDVELRCDPISGHTALYWYRQSLGQGLEFLIYFQGNSAPDKSGLPSDRFSAERTGGSVSTLTIQRTQQEDSAVYLCASSLGQVYGYTFGSGTRLTVV.